This TCR beta chain was profiled in a study of blood T cell repertoires in COVID-19. Overall study context: Donors in the United States, Italy and Spain gave samples during acute or convalescent COVID-19. Nucleic acid was either cDNA or gDNA, and it came from T cells, B-cell-depleted T cells, or PBMCs.

There are 15 residues in the CDR3. V was shortened by 4 bases and J by 0 bases, with 12 bases between the two germline ends. The V gene's germline CDR1 is SGHRS and CDR2 YFSETQ. Per the original data handling: Amplification from reference gene primers served as the basis for estimated nucleated cell counts. TCRdb's copy holds only in-frame clones and misses some; the assay was immunoSEQ multiplex PCR. V and J calls plus clone size are reproduced from that table; the DNA served to infer D and trimming. The data show around 230,000 clones, with nearly 90% seen just once and roughly 4% held by the top ten.

This chain connects TRBV5-1 to TRBJ2-3; D is possibly TRBD2 (6 bases). This clonotype originated in a woman aged 25 to 39 with acute COVID-19. Sample: PBMCs or T cells enriched from blood (not recorded which). In nucleotides, the CDR3 is TGCGCCAGCAGCGTCATAGCGGCAAGCACAGATACGCAGTATTTT. It encodes CASSVIAASTDTQYF.